This TCR beta chain came from a study of technical replicates of blood from several donors. This CDR3 is built from 18 residues. The protocol was immunoSEQ multiplex PCR, while the TCRdb copy is restricted to in-frame clones and leaves out a portion. The table shows 80,000 or so clones, with about 97% occurring only once. The J gene is TRBJ2-2, the V gene TRBV7-5; the table's D call, TRBD2, was not checked against the DNA. TRBV7-5 is noted as a pseudogene. This TCR was recovered from a human donor in good health. Sequences were obtained from T cells isolated from PBMCs. This chain's CDR3 is CVRSLEGSSGIGAGELFF. The CDR3 region has the DNA TGTGTCAGAAGCTTAGAGGGGAGTAGCGGCATAGGGGCCGGGGAGCTGTTTTTT.